This T cell receptor (beta chain) is drawn from a study of T cells in women clearing cervical HPV infection. This CDR3 contains 14 residues. Germline V gene data show CDR1 as LNHDA and CDR2 as SQIVND (reference sequence). Deletions cut 3 bases from V and 5 bases from J, with 14 bases between. Assay used: immunoSEQ multiplex PCR; TCRdb lists only in-frame clones, some missing. The repertoire shows 45,000 to 50,000 clones; the top ten hold approximately 40%. Concerning this clone itself: The read comes to an end 3 residues before the CDR3 does, leaving the germline J gene to fill in the end.

This sequence was found in a woman between 18 and 69 years old with a cervical HPV16 infection that either progressed to CIN3+ or cleared (not recorded which). The V and J genes are TRBV19 and TRBJ2-7; no clear D. Sequenced: blood buffy coat. The CDR3 region is CASSITQRTHEQYF. The CDR3 DNA, read in part, is TGTGCCAGTAGTATTACCCAGCGAACCCACGAG.